A single sample is the source of the 18 T cell receptor beta chains below, sequenced in a study of blood T cells in healthy people across ages (dated by TCRdb to between 2014 and 2017). The protocol used for the library was 5' RACE. These reads were obtained on an Illumina HiSeq 2500. The second PCR ran for about 6 to 11 cycles and used a J-beta primer mix along with a sample-barcoded 5' primer. The public reads were quality trimmed at Q25 with fastp and then assembled into clones with MiXCR by TCRdb, keeping productive beta chains. Each entry merges the rows of one CDR3 protein and shows their most common DNA and genes. The sample table holds over a million distinct CDR3 sequences, of which 42% were seen once. The ten biggest clones cover roughly 3.7% of the sample. Sequences were obtained from blood. These receptors came from a woman in her late teens or twenties in good health.

This clonotype has just a few counts. This chain uses TRBV7-9 with TRBJ2-1; D gene ambiguous. The CDR3 contains 14 residues. Germline loops: CDR1 SEHNR, CDR2 FQNEAQ (reference sequence). V was clipped by 5 bases and J by 5 bases, with 13 bases between them. The CDR3 loop is CASSVGQANNEQFF. The DNA for the CDR3 is TGTGCCAGCAGCGTAGGCCAGGCCAACAATGAGCAGTTCTTC.

J is TRBJ2-4 and V is TRBV28, with D tentatively TRBD1 or TRBD2 (6 bases each). CDR1 is MDHEN, CDR2 SYDVKM, per germline. The CDR3 contains 13 residues. The CDR3 is CAEGGGNDNEQYF. CDR3 DNA: TGTGCAGAGGGGGGAGGCAACGACAATGAGCAGTACTTC.

The V and J genes are TRBV7-2 and TRBJ2-5; 7 bases are shared with TRBD1. Germline loops: CDR1 SGHTA, CDR2 FQGNSA. With V trimmed by 4 bases and J by 11 bases, 13 bases remained unmatched. This CDR3 has 14 residues. CDR3 loop: CASSSRQGAVEQYF. In DNA, the CDR3 is TGTGCCAGCAGCTCTCGACAGGGAGCAGTGGAGCAGTACTTC. The full variable domain, its missing parts supplied by reference TRBV7-2 and TRBJ2-5, is GAGVSQSPSNKVTEKGKDVELRCDPISGHTALYWYRQSLGQGLEFLIYFQGNSAPDKSGLPSDRFSAERTGGSVSTLTIQRTQQEDSAVYLCASSSRQGAVEQYFGPGTRLLVL.

This clonotype was observed a few times. The chain combines TRBV2 with TRBJ1-1, with TRBD1 as a possible D gene (5 bases). V dropped 8 bases and J dropped 1 base, with 17 bases sitting between them. The CDR3 extends over 15 amino acids. CDR1 is SNHLY, CDR2 FYNNEI, per germline. The DNA for the CDR3 is TGTGCCAGCCGGACCACAGGCACAGAGAACACTGAAGCTTTCTTT. Translating it yields CASRTTGTENTEAFF.

This clonotype was counted only a few times. The V call is TRBV4-2, the J call TRBJ1-2, with D hard to call. V was trimmed by 0 bases and J by 0 bases, leaving 14 bases between them. This CDR3 comprises 17 residues. Germline V CDR1 and CDR2: LGHNA, YNFKEQ. CDR3 in DNA: TGTGCCAGCAGCCAAGAATCGCACGATAGCCCTAACTATGGCTACACCTTC. Amino acid sequence: CASSQESHDSPNYGYTF.

The genes are TRBV12-3 or TRBV12-4 and TRBJ1-2; D might be TRBD1 (5 bases). V shed 5 bases and J shed 0 bases, with 7 bases lying between them. The CDR3 is 13 amino acids. The CDR3, as DNA: TGTGCCAGCAGTAAGACAGCTAACTATGGCTACACCTTC. It codes for CASSKTANYGYTF.

As regards this clonotype: A read error may produce the germline difference seen at one junction end. The rearrangement joins TRBV6-5 to TRBJ2-7, with D hard to call. CDR1 is MNHEY and CDR2 is SVGAGI in the germline V gene. This CDR3 is 13 amino acids long. The CDR3 coding sequence is TGTGCCGGCAGTTACTCGAATTTAGAGATCCAGTACTTC. This translates into CAGSYSNLEIQYF.

This clonotype was recorded a few times. V gene TRBV7-8 combines with J gene TRBJ2-4, with 9 bases that match TRBD2. In germline, CDR1 is SGHVS, CDR2 FQNEAQ. This CDR3 is 19 amino acids long. Germline trimming cut 2 bases from V and 7 bases from J; bases unmatched to any gene: 18. CDR3 DNA sequence: TGTGCCAGCAGCTTACCCCCTCTGAGACTAGCGGATAGAAGGAACATTCAGTACTTC. Translation: CASSLPPLRLADRRNIQYF.

This clonotype was found a few times. V usage is TRBV7-2 and J usage is TRBJ2-7; tentative D call: TRBD1 (7 bases). The CDR3 is made up of 17 amino acids. With 6 bases removed from V and 0 bases from J, the gap between germline ends came to 21 bases. Per germline, CDR1 SGHTA and CDR2 FQGNSA. The CDR3 protein is CASSTMGGQIFSYEQYF. CDR3 coding DNA: TGTGCCAGCAGTACAATGGGGGGACAGATCTTCTCCTACGAGCAGTACTTC. The full variable domain, with the rest looked up from reference TRBV7-2 and TRBJ2-7, is GAGVSQSPSNKVTEKGKDVELRCDPISGHTALYWYRQSLGQGLEFLIYFQGNSAPDKSGLPSDRFSAERTGGSVSTLTIQRTQQEDSAVYLCASSTMGGQIFSYEQYFGPGTRLTVT.

This clonotype was seen a few times. The chain recombines TRBV6-5 with TRBJ2-5; the match to TRBD2 covers 14 bases. Per the germline V gene, CDR1 is MNHEY and CDR2 is SVGAGI. The V and J ends lost 3 bases and 4 bases, in that order; junction bases with no gene match: 10. There are 18 residues in the CDR3. CDR3 bases: TGTGCCAGCAGTTATCTCGGACTAGCGGGGGGCACGAGAGAGACCCAGTACTTC. Its protein product is CASSYLGLAGGTRETQYF.

This clonotype was counted between two and nine times. This sequence joins TRBV9 and TRBJ2-3; a weak D match, TRBD1 (5 bases). There are 14 residues in the CDR3. V shed 4 bases and J shed 3 bases, with 12 bases lying between them. Germline V gene data show CDR1 as SGDLS and CDR2 as YYNGEE. The CDR3 DNA is TGTGCCAGCAGCCCTCAGGGTTTGACAGATACGCAGTATTTT. Translated: CASSPQGLTDTQYF.

This clonotype was counted only a few times. This chain connects TRBV7-9 to TRBJ1-2; no reliable D call. CDR3 size: 15 residues. V was pared by 6 bases and J by 8 bases, with 22 bases between. The germline V gene encodes CDR1 SEHNR and CDR2 FQNEAQ (reference sequence). CDR3 DNA sequence: TGTGCCAGCAGGAGTGGCAGCTCGGGGTATCGGGGCTACACCTTC. Its protein product is CASRSGSSGYRGYTF.

In its sample, this clonotype was seen a few times. One junction end disagrees with the germline gene, perhaps due to a read error. J is TRBJ1-2 and V is TRBV11-2; possible D gene TRBD1, 6 bases. Germline V CDR1 and CDR2: SGHAT, FQNNGV. This CDR3 is 16 amino acids long. The DNA of the CDR3 is TGTGCCGGCAGCTCGGCCCTTCGGGGGCCGGGCTATGGCTACACCTTC. This gives the protein CAGSSALRGPGYGYTF.

This clonotype was counted a few times. The chain carries TRBV20-1 and TRBJ2-7; D unclear. CDR1 is DFQATT and CDR2 is SNEGSKA in the germline V gene (reference sequence). The CDR3 length is 11 residues. V was shortened by 1 base and J by 6 bases, with 7 bases between the two germline ends. CDR3 region: CSARVVSEQYF. CDR3 nucleotide sequence: TGCAGTGCTAGAGTGGTATCCGAGCAGTACTTC.

With regard to this clonotype: Its ends do not fully match the called genes, so a read error is possible. The V gene is TRBV6-5, the J gene TRBJ1-1, with D unresolved. The CDR3 sequence is 13 residues long. Germline V gene lookup returns CDR1 MNHEY and CDR2 SVGAGI. The DNA of the CDR3 is TGTGCCAGCAGTGACTCGATGTGGGGTGAAGCTTTCTTT. Its translation: CASSDSMWGEAFF.

This clonotype was counted only a few times. The chain employs TRBV24-1 and TRBJ2-7, with D perhaps matching TRBD1 or TRBD2 (5 bases each). Germline-derived CDR1 and CDR2 are KGHDR and SFDVKD. The CDR3 loop spans 14 amino acids. V was pared by 4 bases and J by 0 bases, with 9 bases between. The DNA for the CDR3 is TGTGCCACCAGTGAGGGGACGTCCTCCTACGAGCAGTACTTC. It specifies CATSEGTSSYEQYF.

This chain connects TRBV10-3 to TRBJ1-2; 10 bases match TRBD1. Germline-derived CDR1 and CDR2 are ENHRY and SYGVKD. This CDR3 has 16 amino acids. V shed 0 bases and J 4 bases; nucleotides not matched to a gene: 5. Written as DNA, the CDR3 is TGTGCCATCAGTGAGTCGAGGGGACAGGGGACCTATGGCTACACCTTC. Translation gives CAISESRGQGTYGYTF.

CDR3: CASSFVVRGENSGANVLTF. Here the CDR3 DNA reads TGTGCCAGTAGTTTCGTTGTACGGGGAGAAAATTCTGGGGCCAACGTCCTGACTTTC. The chain has TRBV19 and TRBJ2-6; the D gene is possibly TRBD2 (5 bases). V lost 5 bases, J lost 1 base, and 21 bases lay in between. Per the germline V gene, CDR1 is LNHDA and CDR2 is SQIVND (reference sequence). This CDR3 comprises 19 residues.